These 12 T cell receptor beta chains were sequenced from one sample in a study of T cells in Graves' hyperthyroidism and ophthalmopathy. Amplification targeted TCR beta CDR3 regions from RNA transcripts. Primed by the HTBI set, a first-round RT-PCR was run on the TCR CDR3. MiXCR, run by TCRdb on the multiplex PCR reads, gives a single entry per CDR3 protein. This table holds around 300,000 distinct CDR3 sequences, about 14% found once. Material: blood. All receptors derive from a woman in her twenties or thirties with Graves' hyperthyroidism.

This clonotype was recorded many times. The chain joins TRBV28 to TRBJ1-4; possibly TRBD1 for D (5 bases). Germline V gene lookup returns CDR1 MDHEN and CDR2 SYDVKM. The CDR3 spans 15 residues. V lost 1 base to trimming and J lost 4 bases, with 10 bases between them. As DNA, the CDR3 is TGTGCCAGCAGTTTATCGGGGCAGGGTAATGAAAAACTGTTTTTT. Protein product: CASSLSGQGNEKLFF.

This clonotype was counted only a few times. J is TRBJ2-1 and V is TRBV29-1, with a weak D call TRBD2 (5 bases). The CDR3 runs to 11 residues. Between the trimmed V and J ends, which lost 7 bases and 7 bases, there was a span of 11 bases. Per the germline V gene, CDR1 is SQVTM and CDR2 is ANQGSEA. CDR3 DNA: TGCAGCGCGGAGGTGGGTAATGAGCAGTTCTTC. Translating it yields CSAEVGNEQFF.

This clonotype was counted many times. The chain is built from TRBV7-2 and TRBJ2-1, with D possibly TRBD2 on 6 matching bases. CDR1 is SGHTA and CDR2 is FQGNSA in the germline V gene. The CDR3 covers 13 residues. Trimming took off 5 bases at V and 6 bases at J, with 11 bases between the two ends. The CDR3 region is CASSQGGANEQFF. The CDR3 DNA reads as TGTGCCAGCAGCCAGGGAGGTGCCAATGAGCAGTTCTTC. The whole variable domain, filled in from reference TRBV7-2 and TRBJ2-1, reads GAGVSQSPSNKVTEKGKDVELRCDPISGHTALYWYRQSLGQGLEFLIYFQGNSAPDKSGLPSDRFSAERTGGSVSTLTIQRTQQEDSAVYLCASSQGGANEQFFGPGTRLTVL.

In this sample, this clonotype turned up many times. The chain recombines TRBV20-1 with TRBJ2-1, with D unresolved. V was cut by 4 bases and J by 4 bases, with 11 bases left in between. The germline gives CDR1 DFQATT, CDR2 SNEGSKA (reference sequence). The CDR3 consists of 13 residues. DNA of the CDR3: TGCAGTGCTATGGGCCAGAATTACAATGAGCAGTTCTTC. Translating gives CSAMGQNYNEQFF.

The gene calls are TRBV9 and TRBJ2-5, with D perhaps TRBD2 (8 bases). V gave up 0 bases and J gave up 7 bases, with 22 bases separating them. The CDR3 consists of 17 residues. Germline V gene lookup returns CDR1 SGDLS and CDR2 YYNGEE. The CDR3 sequence is CASSVGERERGQGTQYF. CDR3 coding DNA: TGTGCCAGCAGCGTAGGGGAGCGGGAGAGGGGGCAGGGGACCCAGTACTTC.

This chain links TRBV6-1 with TRBJ2-4, with D perhaps TRBD1 (5 bases). The CDR3 runs 15 residues. The germline V and J ends were trimmed by 5 bases and 0 bases, with 11 bases remaining between them. Germline CDR1 and CDR2: MNHNS and SASEGT. The CDR3 region is CASSSPTVAKNIQYF. The CDR3 DNA reads TGTGCCAGCAGTTCGCCGACAGTAGCCAAAAACATTCAGTACTTC.

This clonotype has a count of ten or more. J is TRBJ1-1 and V is TRBV18; perhaps TRBD1 as D (6 bases). In germline, CDR1 is KGHSH, CDR2 LQKENI. V was shortened by 3 bases and J by 6 bases, with 20 bases between the two germline ends. The CDR3 covers 16 residues. CDR3 in DNA: TGTGCCAGCTCACCCAGGGTTGGGACAAGGGTCGCTGAAGCTTTCTTT. Its translation is CASSPRVGTRVAEAFF. The whole variable domain, remainder taken from reference TRBV18 and TRBJ1-1, is NAGVMQNPRHLVRRRGQEARLRCSPMKGHSHVYWYRQLPEEGLKFMVYLQKENIIDESGMPKERFSAEFPKEGPSILRIQQVVRGDSAAYFCASSPRVGTRVAEAFFGQGTRLTVV.

Many counts were recorded for this clonotype. At one boundary the junction diverges from the germline segment, which might be a read error. The CDR3 loop reads CASSYTEQFF. The CDR3 DNA reads as TGTGCCAGCAGTTACACTGAGCAGTTCTTC. The rearrangement uses TRBV28 and TRBJ2-1; unclear D gene. CDR3 length equals 10 residues. In germline, CDR1 is MDHEN, CDR2 SYDVKM.

The gene calls are TRBV11-2 and TRBJ2-7; TRBD1 aligns across 9 bases. V lost 0 bases, J lost 6 bases, and 3 bases stayed unmatched. Germline values: CDR1 SGHAT, CDR2 FQNNGV. The CDR3 has 14 amino acids. This chain's CDR3 is CASSLDPTGGEQYF. The CDR3 coding sequence is TGTGCCAGCAGCTTAGATCCGACAGGGGGCGAGCAGTACTTC.

In this sample, this clonotype turned up a few times. V is TRBV28 and J is TRBJ1-5; D is possibly TRBD1 (6 bases). Trimming pared 10 bases from V and 4 bases from J, leaving 14 bases between. The germline V gene encodes CDR1 MDHEN and CDR2 SYDVKM. This CDR3 spans 13 amino acids. CDR3 bases: TGTGCCATTACCCGGGACATAAATCAGCCCCAGCATTTT. Its translation: CAITRDINQPQHF.

This clonotype appeared many times. This chain uses TRBV9 with TRBJ2-3; 10 bases fit TRBD2. With 4 bases clipped from V and 9 bases from J, the junction kept 14 bases outside the gene matches. The CDR3 is made up of 16 amino acids. Germline assignment: CDR1 SGDLS and CDR2 YYNGEE. The CDR3 loop reads CASSPPLAGVGRTQYF. CDR3 coding DNA: TGTGCCAGCAGCCCCCCGCTAGCGGGAGTGGGGAGGACGCAGTATTTT.

The table lists this clonotype with many counts. This chain links TRBV7-2 with TRBJ2-5, with 10 bases aligning to TRBD2. The V gene end was trimmed by 5 bases and the J gene end by 4 bases; junction bases not matched to a gene: 16. Per germline, CDR1 SGHTA and CDR2 FQGNSA. The length of the CDR3 is 18 residues. This CDR3 reads CASSPTNYRTSGRETQYF. CDR3 bases: TGTGCCAGCAGCCCTACGAATTATCGGACTAGCGGCAGAGAGACCCAGTACTTC.